These 4 T cell receptor beta chains were sequenced from one sample in a study of memory B cells and T cells in multiple sclerosis. Produced via immunoSEQ multiplex PCR; TCRdb's table is partial and in-frame only. The table has about 14,000 clones, approximately 69% seen once. The sample taken for sequencing was memory (CD45RO+) CD4+ T cells from blood. These receptor sequences come from a human donor with multiple sclerosis.

The chain joins TRBV9 to TRBJ1-5; 8 bases align to TRBD1. The CDR3 runs 15 residues. Germline CDR1 SGDLS, CDR2 YYNGEE. Germline trimming cut 0 bases from V and 3 bases from J; bases unmatched to any gene: 2. As DNA, the CDR3 is TGTGCCAGCAGCGTAGGACAGGGGATCAATCAGCCCCAGCATTTT. Translated: CASSVGQGINQPQHF.

This chain joins TRBV2 and TRBJ1-2; a weak D match, TRBD1 (5 bases). The CDR3 loop spans 15 amino acids. Trimming left V 6 bases short and J 4 bases short, with 18 bases between. Germline V gene data show CDR1 as SNHLY and CDR2 as FYNNEI. The CDR3 sequence: CASSDPGRVIYGYTF. In DNA form, the CDR3 reads TGTGCCAGCAGCGACCCGGGCAGGGTTATCTATGGCTACACCTTC.

This chain joins TRBV9 and TRBJ2-1; 12 nucleotides line up with TRBD2. Germline CDR1 reads SGDLS; CDR2 reads YYNGEE. With V trimmed by 3 bases and J by 6 bases, 4 bases remained unmatched. The CDR3 has 15 residues. The CDR3 DNA follows: TGTGCCAGCAGCGCACTAGCGGGAGGCTTCAATGAGCAGTTCTTC. The encoded protein is CASSALAGGFNEQFF.

The V gene is TRBV29-1, the J gene TRBJ1-3; TRBD1 aligns across 11 bases. The ends lost 4 bases at V and 7 bases at J; junction bases unmatched: 15. This CDR3 spans 17 amino acids. Germline V gives CDR1 SQVTM, CDR2 ANQGSEA. DNA of the CDR3: TGCAGCGTTGGGGGGACAGGGGGTGAGCCCGACTCGAACACCATATATTTT. Translation gives CSVGGTGGEPDSNTIYF.